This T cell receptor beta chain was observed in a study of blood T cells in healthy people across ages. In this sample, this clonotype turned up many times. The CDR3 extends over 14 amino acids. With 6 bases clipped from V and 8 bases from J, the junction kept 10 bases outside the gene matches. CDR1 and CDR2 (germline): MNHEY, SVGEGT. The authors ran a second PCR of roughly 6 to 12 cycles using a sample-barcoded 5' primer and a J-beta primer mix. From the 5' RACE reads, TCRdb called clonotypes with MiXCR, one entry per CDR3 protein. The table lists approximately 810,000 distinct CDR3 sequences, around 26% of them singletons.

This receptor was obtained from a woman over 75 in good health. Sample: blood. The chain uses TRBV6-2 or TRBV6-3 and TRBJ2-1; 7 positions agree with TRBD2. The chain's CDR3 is CASREVGGIDEQFF. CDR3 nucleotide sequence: TGTGCCAGCAGGGAAGTGGGGGGGATTGATGAGCAGTTCTTC.